The TCR beta chain described here comes from a study of T cells in Graves' hyperthyroidism and ophthalmopathy. Study-level findings and limits: Expanded thyroid clonotypes (above 0.001) were mostly also found in blood.

Amplified regions were TCR beta CDR3 sequences from RNA transcripts. The HTBI primer set served for first-round RT-PCR of the TCR CDR3. TCRdb redid the calling of the multiplex PCR reads with MiXCR, one entry per CDR3 protein. The sample records roughly 200,000 distinct CDR3 sequences, about a sixth being singletons. The CDR3 is made up of 18 amino acids. From germline, CDR1 is SQVTM and CDR2 ANQGSEA. V lost 0 bases, J lost 6 bases, and 14 bases stayed unmatched. Concerning this clonotype: As yet, its antigen is unknown.

The sequence was collected from a woman aged 50 to 60 with Graves' hyperthyroidism. Sequencing input: blood. The chain combines TRBV29-1 with TRBJ2-3; 11 bases map to TRBD2. The DNA for the CDR3 is TGCAGCGTTGAAGATCCCCTAGCGGGGGGTTTACTTTTCGATACGCAGTATTTT. Translation: CSVEDPLAGGLLFDTQYF.